A selection of T cell receptor beta chains follows, all from one sample in a study of cytomegalovirus exposure and HLA in healthy donors. Sequencing was performed with immunoSEQ multiplex PCR; in TCRdb, only in-frame clones are kept and a portion is missing. The sample holds around 130,000 clones, 80% seen once. Sample: PBMCs. These receptors all stem from a woman aged 40 to 55 in good health and CMV-seronegative. Both conserved end residues are part of each CDR3. Fields, in order: CDR3 DNA, CDR3 protein, D gene, V gene, CDR3 length, J gene, clone size. The D gene is left open where the match is weak. A clone size is listed for some rows: how often the clone was seen (once, few, many), or a class if it is expanded.

cdr3_nt: TGTGCCAGCAGCAACAGGGGGCATCTTGACCAAGAGACCCAGTACTTC
cdr3_aa: CASSNRGHLDQETQYF
d_call: TRBD1
v_call: TRBV13
cdr3_length: 16
j_call: TRBJ2-5
clone_size: NA

cdr3_nt: TGCGCCAGCAGCCAAGCCAGGAGACTAGGGGGGGCAGATACGCAGTATTTT
cdr3_aa: CASSQARRLGGADTQYF
d_call: NA
v_call: TRBV4-3
cdr3_length: 17
j_call: TRBJ2-3
clone_size: NA

cdr3_nt: TGTGCCACCAGCAGGGTGGACAGGGCGGTCAATGAGCAGTTCTTC
cdr3_aa: CATSRVDRAVNEQFF
d_call: TRBD1
v_call: TRBV15
cdr3_length: 15
j_call: TRBJ2-1
clone_size: NA

cdr3_nt: TGTGCCAGTCCCCCTCTCAGGGCGCAGTATTTT
cdr3_aa: CASPPLRAQYF
d_call: NA
v_call: TRBV2
cdr3_length: 11
j_call: TRBJ2-3
clone_size: NA

cdr3_nt: TGTGCCAGCTCACCAACCCGGGACTCTGGAAACACCATATATTTT
cdr3_aa: CASSPTRDSGNTIYF
d_call: NA
v_call: TRBV18
cdr3_length: 15
j_call: TRBJ1-3
clone_size: NA

cdr3_nt: TGTGCCAGCAGTTTAGAGATCCGATCGGATTCACCCCTCCACTTT
cdr3_aa: CASSLEIRSDSPLHF
d_call: NA
v_call: TRBV27
cdr3_length: 15
j_call: TRBJ1-6
clone_size: NA

cdr3_nt: TGTGCCAGCAGTGAACCCAGGGGATATGGCTACACCTTC
cdr3_aa: CASSEPRGYGYTF
d_call: NA
v_call: TRBV2
cdr3_length: 13
j_call: TRBJ1-2
clone_size: NA

cdr3_nt: TGTGCCAGTAGTATCCCAGGGGCCGGCAATCAGCCCCAGCATTTT
cdr3_aa: CASSIPGAGNQPQHF
d_call: NA
v_call: TRBV19
cdr3_length: 15
j_call: TRBJ1-5
clone_size: NA

cdr3_nt: TGTGCCAGCACTCGAGAGGGGGGGGGTCGAGAGCAGTACTTC
cdr3_aa: CASTREGGGREQYF
d_call: NA
v_call: TRBV6-1
cdr3_length: 14
j_call: TRBJ2-7
clone_size: NA

cdr3_nt: TGTGCCACCAGCAGAGGACAGCCTTACAATCAGCCCCAGCATTTT
cdr3_aa: CATSRGQPYNQPQHF
d_call: NA
v_call: TRBV15
cdr3_length: 15
j_call: TRBJ1-5
clone_size: NA

cdr3_nt: TGTGCCAGCAGCCTATATAAAGGGGCCGGGGAGCTGTTTTTT
cdr3_aa: CASSLYKGAGELFF
d_call: NA
v_call: TRBV5-4
cdr3_length: 14
j_call: TRBJ2-2
clone_size: few

cdr3_nt: TGTGCCAGCAGTGTGGACAGGGGGAGAGTGGGCTACGAGCAGTACTTC
cdr3_aa: CASSVDRGRVGYEQYF
d_call: TRBD1
v_call: TRBV6-1
cdr3_length: 16
j_call: TRBJ2-7
clone_size: NA

cdr3_nt: TGTGCCATCAGGACGACAGCCCCCTACGAGCAGTACTTC
cdr3_aa: CAIRTTAPYEQYF
d_call: NA
v_call: TRBV28
cdr3_length: 13
j_call: TRBJ2-7
clone_size: once

cdr3_nt: TGTGCCAGCAGTTCGGGATACGAGCAGTACTTC
cdr3_aa: CASSSGYEQYF
d_call: NA
v_call: TRBV28
cdr3_length: 11
j_call: TRBJ2-7
clone_size: NA

cdr3_nt: TGCAGCGTGAGGGGGACAGGGAACTATGGCTACACCTTC
cdr3_aa: CSVRGTGNYGYTF
d_call: TRBD1
v_call: TRBV29-1
cdr3_length: 13
j_call: TRBJ1-2
clone_size: NA

cdr3_nt: TGTGCCAGCAGTTCGGGACAGGGCGGTGGCTACACCTTC
cdr3_aa: CASSSGQGGGYTF
d_call: TRBD1
v_call: TRBV28
cdr3_length: 13
j_call: TRBJ1-2
clone_size: NA

cdr3_nt: TGTGCCAGCATCCGGGACCCAGGGGAGGGCACTGAAGCTTTCTTT
cdr3_aa: CASIRDPGEGTEAFF
d_call: NA
v_call: TRBV28
cdr3_length: 15
j_call: TRBJ1-1
clone_size: NA

cdr3_nt: TGTGCCAGTAGTAAAAGCGGGGCCCAAGAGACCCAGTACTTC
cdr3_aa: CASSKSGAQETQYF
d_call: TRBD2
v_call: TRBV19
cdr3_length: 14
j_call: TRBJ2-5
clone_size: NA

cdr3_nt: TGTGCCAGCAGCGTAGGGCCCGATAACACTGAAGCTTTCTTT
cdr3_aa: CASSVGPDNTEAFF
d_call: NA
v_call: TRBV9
cdr3_length: 14
j_call: TRBJ1-1
clone_size: NA

cdr3_nt: TGTGCCAGCTGCAACCTTGACAGGGGCTACAATGAGCAGTTCTTC
cdr3_aa: CASCNLDRGYNEQFF
d_call: TRBD1
v_call: TRBV2
cdr3_length: 15
j_call: TRBJ2-1
clone_size: NA